The clone carrying this T cell receptor beta chain appeared a single time. The sample comes from a study of cytomegalovirus exposure and HLA in healthy donors. V lost 6 bases and J lost 3, with 17 bases in between. Germline values: CDR1 MNHNS, CDR2 SASEGT. This CDR3 contains 15 residues. The PCR made use of 60 Vbeta and 13 Jbeta primers. Clones were read by immunoSEQ multiplex PCR, and TCRdb kept only the in-frame ones, dropping some. The sample consists of under 200,000 clones, 84% of them appearing once. The receptor was isolated from a man aged 30 to 45 in good health and CMV-seronegative. The gene calls are TRBV6-1 and TRBJ1-1, with D unresolved. The source material was PBMCs. CDR3 nucleotide sequence: TGTGCCAGCAGGCAGATGAGGGAAAGGGACACTGAAGCTTTCTTT. Translated, it gives CASRQMRERDTEAFF.